This T cell receptor (beta chain) came from a study of beta chain features in type 1 diabetes. Study-level information: There was similarity between patients and healthy donors in age, gender and cell yields. The study's findings and limits: A PCR bias possibly favoring shorter templates would apply equally to patients and controls. In all four CD4+ subsets, TCRB CDR3 length was significantly, moderately reduced in type 1 diabetes. In type 1 diabetes patients, VDJ junctions had fewer insertions; deletions at these junctions were more frequent.

This clone occurred a few times. Antigen: not known. Via the markers CD45RO/CCR7/CD25/CD127/CD95/CD27, stem cell-like memory, regulatory, central memory and naive CD4+ cells were sorted. Per the germline V gene, CDR1 is SGHTA and CDR2 is FQGTGA. V was clipped by 5 bases and J by 6 bases, with 19 bases between them. CDR3 size: 15 residues. Of the isolated RNA, all was reverse transcribed, and so the sequenced material was expressed TCRB transcripts. The method was immunoSEQ multiplex PCR; TCRdb's version includes in-frame clones alone and lacks a portion of them. Altogether under 350,000 clones are present, around 22% being singletons, with the ten largest covering approximately 0.011%.

The clonotype originates from a woman aged 25 to 39 with type 1 diabetes. The sample was naive CD4+ T cells from blood. The V gene is TRBV7-3, the J gene TRBJ1-1; D ambiguous. The CDR3 sequence: CASSPGGSGKAEAFF. The CDR3 nucleotides read TGTGCCAGCAGCCCCGGAGGCTCAGGAAAAGCTGAAGCTTTCTTT.